This TCR beta chain was profiled in a study of cytomegalovirus exposure and HLA in healthy donors. Primers: 60 Vbeta forward and 13 Jbeta reverse. Measured with immunoSEQ multiplex PCR; TCRdb has only the in-frame clones, and not every one. The sample holds about 220,000 clones, about 81% seen once. The germline V and J ends were trimmed by 7 bases and 1 base, with 8 bases remaining between them. CDR3 length equals 14 residues. The germline gives CDR1 SNHLY, CDR2 FYNNEI. The sequenced sample was PBMCs. The chain combines TRBV2 with TRBJ2-6, with D possibly being TRBD2 (5 bases). This TCR was recovered from a man in his forties or fifties in good health and CMV-seropositive. CDR3 protein: CASNRESGANVLTF. In DNA form, the CDR3 reads TGTGCCAGCAATCGGGAATCTGGGGCCAACGTCCTGACTTTC.